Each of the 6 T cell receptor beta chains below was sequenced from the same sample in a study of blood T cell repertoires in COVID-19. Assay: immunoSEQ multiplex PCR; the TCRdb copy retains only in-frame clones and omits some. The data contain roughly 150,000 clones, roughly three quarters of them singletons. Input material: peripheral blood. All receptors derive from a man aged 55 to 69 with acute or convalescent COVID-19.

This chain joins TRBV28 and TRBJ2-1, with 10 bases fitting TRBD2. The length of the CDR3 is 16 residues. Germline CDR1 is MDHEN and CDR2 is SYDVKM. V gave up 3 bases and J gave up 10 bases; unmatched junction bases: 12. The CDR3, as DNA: TGTGCCAGCAGTTTTCCAGAGCTAGCGGGAGTTAGGGAGCAGTTCTTC. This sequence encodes CASSFPELAGVREQFF.

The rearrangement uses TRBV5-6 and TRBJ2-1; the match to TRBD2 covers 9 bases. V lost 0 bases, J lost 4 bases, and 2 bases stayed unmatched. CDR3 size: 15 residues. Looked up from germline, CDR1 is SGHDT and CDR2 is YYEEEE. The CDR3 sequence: CASSLGLAAYNEQFF. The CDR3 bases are TGTGCCAGCAGCTTGGGACTAGCGGCGTACAATGAGCAGTTCTTC.

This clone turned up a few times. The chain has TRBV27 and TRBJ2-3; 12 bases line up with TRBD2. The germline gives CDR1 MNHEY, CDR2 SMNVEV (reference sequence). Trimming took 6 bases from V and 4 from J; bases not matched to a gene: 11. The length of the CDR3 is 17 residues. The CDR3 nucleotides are TGTGCCAGCAGCCGTATCCCCCTAGCGGGAGGGCCAGATACGCAGTATTTT. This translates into CASSRIPLAGGPDTQYF.

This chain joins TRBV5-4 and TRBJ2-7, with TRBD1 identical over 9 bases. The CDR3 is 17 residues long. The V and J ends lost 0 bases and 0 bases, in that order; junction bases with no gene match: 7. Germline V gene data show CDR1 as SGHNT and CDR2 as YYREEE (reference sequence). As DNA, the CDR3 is TGTGCCAGCAGCTTGGGGGGCGACAGGGGGGCCTCCTACGAGCAGTACTTC. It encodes CASSLGGDRGASYEQYF.

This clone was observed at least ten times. The DNA for the CDR3 is TGTGCCAGCAGCCAAGTCGACAGGGACAATCAGCCCCAGCATTTT. Translated, it gives CASSQVDRDNQPQHF. The chain employs TRBV3-1 (or the pseudogene TRBV3-2) and TRBJ1-5; 7 nucleotides line up with TRBD1. The CDR3 is 15 amino acids. Per germline, CDR1 LGHDT and CDR2 YNNKEL (reference sequence). J gave up 3 bases and V 1 base, and 3 bases lay outside the gene matches.

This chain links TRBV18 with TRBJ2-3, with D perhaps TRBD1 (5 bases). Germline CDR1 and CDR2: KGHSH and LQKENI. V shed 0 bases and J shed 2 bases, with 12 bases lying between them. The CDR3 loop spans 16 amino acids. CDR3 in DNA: TGTGCCAGCTCACCACCGCTAGGGGAACTCACAGATACGCAGTATTTT. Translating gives CASSPPLGELTDTQYF.